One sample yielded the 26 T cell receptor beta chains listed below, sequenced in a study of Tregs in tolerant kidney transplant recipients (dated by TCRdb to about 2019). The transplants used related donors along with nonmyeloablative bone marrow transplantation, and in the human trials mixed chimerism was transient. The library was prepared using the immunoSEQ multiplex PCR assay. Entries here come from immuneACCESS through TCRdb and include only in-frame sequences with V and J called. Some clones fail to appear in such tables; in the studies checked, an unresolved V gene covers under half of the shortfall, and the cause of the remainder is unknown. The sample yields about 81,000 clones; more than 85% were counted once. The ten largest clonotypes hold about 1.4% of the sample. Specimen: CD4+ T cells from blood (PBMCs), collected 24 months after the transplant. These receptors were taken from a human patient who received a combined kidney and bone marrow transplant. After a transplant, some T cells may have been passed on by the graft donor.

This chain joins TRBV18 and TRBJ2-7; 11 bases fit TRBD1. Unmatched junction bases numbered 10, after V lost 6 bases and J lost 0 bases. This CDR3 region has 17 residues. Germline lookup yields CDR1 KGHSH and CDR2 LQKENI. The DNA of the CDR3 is TGTGCCAGCTCTGGACTGGGGGACAGGGGGGTCTCCTACGAGCAGTACTTC. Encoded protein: CASSGLGDRGVSYEQYF.

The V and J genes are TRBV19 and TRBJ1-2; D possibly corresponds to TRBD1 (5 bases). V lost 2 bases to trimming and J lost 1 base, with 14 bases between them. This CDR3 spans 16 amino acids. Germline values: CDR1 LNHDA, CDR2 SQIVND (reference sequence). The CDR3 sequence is CASSILRRVDNYGYTF. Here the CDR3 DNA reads TGTGCCAGTAGTATACTGCGCAGGGTGGATAACTATGGCTACACCTTC. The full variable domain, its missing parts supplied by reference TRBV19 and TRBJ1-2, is DGGITQSPKYLFRKEGQNVTLSCEQNLNHDAMYWYRQDPGQGLRLIYYSQIVNDFQKGDIAEGYSVSREKKESFPLTVTSAQKNPTAFYLCASSILRRVDNYGYTFGSGTRLTVV.

CDR3 region: CSAAGGETQYF. The CDR3 DNA is TGCAGTGCCGCGGGGGGTGAGACCCAGTACTTC. The chain uses TRBV20-1 and TRBJ2-5; TRBD2 agrees at 8 bases. CDR3 length: 11 amino acids. The germline V gene has CDR1 DFQATT and CDR2 SNEGSKA (reference sequence). The junction had 2 bases not matched to a gene; V was cut back by 6 bases and J by 5 bases.

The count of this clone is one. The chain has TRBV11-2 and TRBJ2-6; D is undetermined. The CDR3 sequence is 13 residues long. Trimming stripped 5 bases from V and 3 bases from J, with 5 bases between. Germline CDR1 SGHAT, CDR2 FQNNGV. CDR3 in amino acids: CASSTNGANVLTF. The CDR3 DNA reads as TGTGCCAGCAGCACTAATGGGGCCAACGTCCTGACTTTC. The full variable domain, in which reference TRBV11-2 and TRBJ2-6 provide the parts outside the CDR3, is EAGVAQSPRYKIIEKRQSVAFWCNPISGHATLYWYQQILGQGPKLLIQFQNNGVVDDSQLPKDRFSAERLKGVDSTLKIQPAKLEDSAVYLCASSTNGANVLTFGAGSRLTVL.

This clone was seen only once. The CDR3 DNA follows: TGTGCCAGTAGTATAGCAGGGCAGGGCTACACCTTC. Translation: CASSIAGQGYTF. The chain recombines TRBV19 with TRBJ1-2, with D maybe TRBD1 (5 bases). Germline V gene lookup returns CDR1 LNHDA and CDR2 SQIVND (reference sequence). CDR3 size: 12 residues. Deletions cut 1 base from V and 8 bases from J, with 8 bases between.

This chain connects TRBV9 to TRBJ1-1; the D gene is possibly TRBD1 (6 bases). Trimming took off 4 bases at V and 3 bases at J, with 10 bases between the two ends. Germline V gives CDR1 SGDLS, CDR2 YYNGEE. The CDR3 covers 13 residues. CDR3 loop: CASSTRGYTEAFF. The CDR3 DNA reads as TGTGCCAGCAGCACAAGGGGGTACACTGAAGCTTTCTTT.

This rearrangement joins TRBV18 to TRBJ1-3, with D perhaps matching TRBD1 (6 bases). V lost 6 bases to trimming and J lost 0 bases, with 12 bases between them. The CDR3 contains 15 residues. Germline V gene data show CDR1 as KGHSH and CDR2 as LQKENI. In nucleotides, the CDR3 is TGTGCCAGCTCCCACAGGGTTTACTCTGGAAACACCATATATTTT. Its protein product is CASSHRVYSGNTIYF.

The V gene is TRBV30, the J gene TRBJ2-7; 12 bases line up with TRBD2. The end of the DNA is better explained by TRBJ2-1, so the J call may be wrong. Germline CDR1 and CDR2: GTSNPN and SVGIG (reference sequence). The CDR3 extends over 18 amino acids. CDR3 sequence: CAWSQDTGTSGGLGEQFF. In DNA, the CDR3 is TGTGCCTGGAGTCAGGACACAGGTACTAGCGGGGGGTTGGGAGAGCAGTTCTTC.

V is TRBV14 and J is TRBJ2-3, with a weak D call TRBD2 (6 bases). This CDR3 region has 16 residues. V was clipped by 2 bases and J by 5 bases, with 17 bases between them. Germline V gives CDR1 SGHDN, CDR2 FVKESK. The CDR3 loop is CASSQLRGLSKDTQYF. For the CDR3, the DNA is TGTGCCAGCAGCCAATTGCGGGGTTTGAGTAAAGATACGCAGTATTTT.

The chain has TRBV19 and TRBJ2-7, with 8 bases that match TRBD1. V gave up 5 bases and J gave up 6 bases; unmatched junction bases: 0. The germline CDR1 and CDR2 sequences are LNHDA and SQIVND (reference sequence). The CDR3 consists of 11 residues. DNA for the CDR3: TGTGCCAGTAGTGACAGGGGCGAGCAGTACTTC. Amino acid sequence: CASSDRGEQYF.

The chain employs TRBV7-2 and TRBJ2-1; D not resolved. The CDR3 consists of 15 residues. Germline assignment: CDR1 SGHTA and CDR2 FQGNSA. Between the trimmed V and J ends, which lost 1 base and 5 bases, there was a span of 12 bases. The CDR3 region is CASSLVSRGNNEQFF. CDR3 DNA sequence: TGTGCCAGCAGCTTAGTATCGCGAGGAAACAATGAGCAGTTCTTC.

The CDR3 sequence: CASSAAMNTEAFF. In nucleotides, the CDR3 is TGTGCCAGCAGCGCGGCAATGAACACTGAAGCTTTCTTT. This chain connects TRBV5-6 to TRBJ1-1; unclear D gene. CDR1 SGHDT and CDR2 YYEEEE come from the germline V gene. This CDR3 contains 13 residues. V lost 4 bases and J lost 0, with 7 bases in between.

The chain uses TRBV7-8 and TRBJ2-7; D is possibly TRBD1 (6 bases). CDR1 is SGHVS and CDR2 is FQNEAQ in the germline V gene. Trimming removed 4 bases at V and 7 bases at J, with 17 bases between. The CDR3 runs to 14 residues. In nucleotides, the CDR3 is TGTGCCAGCAGCTCAGGGGCGACCGGCGAGGAGCAGTACTTC. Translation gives CASSSGATGEEQYF.

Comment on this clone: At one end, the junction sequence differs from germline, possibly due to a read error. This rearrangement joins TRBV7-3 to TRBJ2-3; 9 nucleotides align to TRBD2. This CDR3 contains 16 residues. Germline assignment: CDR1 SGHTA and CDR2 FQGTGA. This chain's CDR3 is CASSLSSGTSIDTQYF. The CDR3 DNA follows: TGTGCCAGCAGCTTAAGCTCCGGGACTAGCATAGATACGCAGTATTTT.

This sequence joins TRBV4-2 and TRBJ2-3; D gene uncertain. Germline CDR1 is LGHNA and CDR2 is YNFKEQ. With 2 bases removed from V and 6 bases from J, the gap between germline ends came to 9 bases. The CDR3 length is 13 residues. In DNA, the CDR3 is TGTGCCAGCAGCCAACAAACCAGGGATACGCAGTATTTT. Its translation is CASSQQTRDTQYF.

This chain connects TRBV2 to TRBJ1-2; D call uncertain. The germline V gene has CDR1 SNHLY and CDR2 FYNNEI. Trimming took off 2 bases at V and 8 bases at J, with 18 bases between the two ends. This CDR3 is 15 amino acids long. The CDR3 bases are TGTGCCAGCAGTGAACTCGGCCGGAGTATATCCGGCTACACCTTC. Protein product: CASSELGRSISGYTF.

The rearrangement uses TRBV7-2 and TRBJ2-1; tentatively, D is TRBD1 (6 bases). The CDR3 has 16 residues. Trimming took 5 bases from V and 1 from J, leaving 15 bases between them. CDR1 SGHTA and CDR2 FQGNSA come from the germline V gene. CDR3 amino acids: CASSTRARGSYNEQFF. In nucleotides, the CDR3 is TGTGCCAGCAGCACCCGAGCGAGGGGGTCCTACAATGAGCAGTTCTTC.

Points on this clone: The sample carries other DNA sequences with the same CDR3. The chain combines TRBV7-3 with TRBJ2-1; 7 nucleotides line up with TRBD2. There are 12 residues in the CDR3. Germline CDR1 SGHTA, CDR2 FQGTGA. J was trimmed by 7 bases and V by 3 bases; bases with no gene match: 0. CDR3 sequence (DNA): TGTGCCAGCAGCTTTAGCGGGAATGAGCAGTTCTTC. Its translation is CASSFSGNEQFF.

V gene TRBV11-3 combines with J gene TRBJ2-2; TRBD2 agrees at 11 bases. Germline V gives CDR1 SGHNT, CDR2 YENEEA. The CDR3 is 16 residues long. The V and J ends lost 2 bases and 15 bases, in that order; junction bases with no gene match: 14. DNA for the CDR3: TGTGCCAGCAGCTTACTAGCGGGAGGAACACCGGGTCGGATGTTTTTT. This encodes CASSLLAGGTPGRMFF. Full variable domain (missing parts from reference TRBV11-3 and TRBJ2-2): EAGVVQSPRYKIIEKKQPVAFWCNPISGHNTLYWYLQNLGQGPELLIRYENEEAVDDSQLPKDRFSAERLKGVDSTLKIQPAELGDSAVYLCASSLLAGGTPGRMFFGEGSRLTVL.

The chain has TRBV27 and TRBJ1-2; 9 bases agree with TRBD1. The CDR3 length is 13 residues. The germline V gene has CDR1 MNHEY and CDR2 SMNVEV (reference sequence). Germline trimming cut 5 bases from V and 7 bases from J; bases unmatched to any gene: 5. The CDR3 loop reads CASSTRDRAGYTF. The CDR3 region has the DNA TGTGCCAGCAGTACGCGGGACAGGGCTGGCTACACCTTC.

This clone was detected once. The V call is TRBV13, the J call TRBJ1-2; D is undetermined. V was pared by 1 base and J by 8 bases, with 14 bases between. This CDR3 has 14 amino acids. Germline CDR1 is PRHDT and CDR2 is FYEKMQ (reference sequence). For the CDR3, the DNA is TGTGCCAGCAGCTTAGTGCGAGACCCGGGAGGCTACACCTTC. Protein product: CASSLVRDPGGYTF.

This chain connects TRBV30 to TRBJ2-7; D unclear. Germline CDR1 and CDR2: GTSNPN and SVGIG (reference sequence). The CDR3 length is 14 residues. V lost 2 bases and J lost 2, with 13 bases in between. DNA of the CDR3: TGTGCCTGGAGTCAGTCAGTTGAAGCCTACGAGCAGTACTTC. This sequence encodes CAWSQSVEAYEQYF.

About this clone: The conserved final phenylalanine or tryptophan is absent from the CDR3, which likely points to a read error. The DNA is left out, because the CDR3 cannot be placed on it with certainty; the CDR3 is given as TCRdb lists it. CDR3 protein: CASSTQTSLGSSPEGI. J is TRBJ1-1 and V is TRBV5-4. Germline values: CDR1 SGHNT, CDR2 YYREEE (reference sequence). The CDR3 spans 16 residues, counting both ends.

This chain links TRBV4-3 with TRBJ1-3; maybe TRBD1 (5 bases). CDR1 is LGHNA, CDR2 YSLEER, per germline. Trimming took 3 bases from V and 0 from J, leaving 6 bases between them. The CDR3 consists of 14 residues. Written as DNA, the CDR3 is TGCGCCAGCAGCCATACAGGCTCTGGAAACACCATATATTTT. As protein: CASSHTGSGNTIYF.

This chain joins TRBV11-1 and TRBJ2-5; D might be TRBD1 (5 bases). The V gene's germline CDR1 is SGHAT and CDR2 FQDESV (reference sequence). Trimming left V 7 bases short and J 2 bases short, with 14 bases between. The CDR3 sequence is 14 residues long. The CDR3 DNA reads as TGTGCCAGCACCCTAAGGGGTCCACAAGAGACCCAGTACTTC. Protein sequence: CASTLRGPQETQYF.

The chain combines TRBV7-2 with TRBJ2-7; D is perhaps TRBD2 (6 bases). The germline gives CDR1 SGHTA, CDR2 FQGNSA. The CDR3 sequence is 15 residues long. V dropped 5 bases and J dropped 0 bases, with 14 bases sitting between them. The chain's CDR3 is CASSHPGASSYEQYF. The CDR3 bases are TGTGCCAGCAGCCACCCGGGAGCCAGCTCCTACGAGCAGTACTTC. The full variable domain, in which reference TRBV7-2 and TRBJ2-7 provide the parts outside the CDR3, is GAGVSQSPSNKVTEKGKDVELRCDPISGHTALYWYRQSLGQGLEFLIYFQGNSAPDKSGLPSDRFSAERTGGSVSTLTIQRTQQEDSAVYLCASSHPGASSYEQYFGPGTRLTVT.